This section outlines one TCR beta chain sequence together with its context. As the template, RNA transcripts were used to amplify TCR beta CDR3 regions. RT-PCR in the first round used HTBI primers; a second-round multiplex PCR followed. Via MiXCR, TCRdb re-called the multiplex PCR reads, giving one row per CDR3 protein. The table records 450,000 or so distinct CDR3 sequences, around 14% of them present only once. The data derive from a study of Graves' ophthalmopathy and Graves' hyperthyroidism. Germline loops: CDR1 MDHEN, CDR2 SYDVKM. The CDR3 contains 16 residues. The V end was cut by 5 bases, the J end by 2 bases, with 16 bases between.

The sample comprised blood. The rearrangement links TRBV28 to TRBJ1-3, with a tentative D call TRBD1 (5 bases). The source is a woman in her twenties or thirties with Graves' ophthalmopathy. The CDR3 is CASSPPRGQPGNTIYF. CDR3 nucleotide sequence: TGTGCCAGCAGTCCCCCCCGGGGCCAGCCTGGAAACACCATATATTTT.